This entry features one T cell receptor beta chain sequence. What it binds is unknown. Random hexamers were used to reverse transcribe 0.5 to 1 ug of RNA. TCRdb reprocessed the immunoSEQ multiplex PCR reads via MiXCR and lists one record per CDR3 protein. Altogether approximately 130,000 distinct CDR3 sequences are present, around nine tenths being singletons, with the ten largest covering around 0.24%. The CDR3 runs to 14 residues. Trimming left V 3 bases short and J 4 bases short, with 10 bases between. Germline values: CDR1 PRHDT, CDR2 FYEKMQ (reference sequence). This entry comes from a study of CD8 T cells in Susac syndrome. Findings and limits, study-wide: By the study's own acknowledgment, its TCR sequencing and HLA analysis included relatively few individuals.

The authors sequenced TCR beta from blood CD8+ and CD4+ T cells. Those who served as multiple sclerosis controls were treatment-naive patients with stable or active relapsing-remitting disease. The TCR sequence derives from a human donor with multiple sclerosis. Sequenced sample: CD8+ T cells from PBMCs. The chain uses TRBV13 and TRBJ2-4, with D unclear. CDR3 DNA: TGTGCCAGCAGCTTTACAGAGGATAAAAACATTCAGTACTTC. Its protein is CASSFTEDKNIQYF.